Each of the 2 T cell receptor beta chains below was sequenced from the same sample in a study of vaccination effects on CD4 cells after COVID-19. ViraFEST used viral peptide pools to expand antigen-specific CD4+ T cells before sequencing. Cells that had been cultured for less than eleven days were the source of isolated CD4+ T cells. Nucleocapsid antibody tests were negative, and the vaccine recipients had no prior SARS-CoV-2 infection. The assay was immunoSEQ multiplex PCR, and TCRdb's table has in-frame clones only and misses some. Counted here are tens of thousands of clones, around 70% occurring once; the ten biggest clones make up roughly 3%. Antigens for these TCRs are unknown. The sample consisted of CD4+ T cells from PBMCs cultured with SARS-CoV-2 spike peptides, taken before COVID-19 vaccination. The receptors here all came from a human donor who received a COVID-19 vaccine.

The chain uses TRBV5-1 and TRBJ2-5, with no clear D. This CDR3 contains 15 residues. V was clipped by 0 bases and J by 0 bases, with 9 bases between them. Germline V gene lookup returns CDR1 SGHRS and CDR2 YFSETQ. CDR3 loop: CASSLVAGYQETQYF. For the CDR3, the DNA is TGCGCCAGCAGCTTGGTGGCAGGATACCAAGAGACCCAGTACTTC.

V usage is TRBV7-9 and J usage is TRBJ1-3, with 8 bases identical to TRBD1. The CDR3 sequence is 15 residues long. V dropped 5 bases and J dropped 8; count of bases not matched to a gene: 11. Per germline, CDR1 SEHNR and CDR2 FQNEAQ (reference sequence). For the CDR3, the DNA is TGTGCCAGCAGCCCGACGGGACAGGCAGCGGACACCATATATTTT. It codes for CASSPTGQAADTIYF.